This is a list of T cell receptor beta chains from one sample in a study of T-cell reconstitution after alpha-beta-depleted transplantation in children. TCRdb reprocessed the PCR reads via MiXCR and lists one record per CDR3 protein. The sample has about 610,000 distinct CDR3 sequences; roughly a tenth are singletons. The sequencing used PBMCs from the stem cell graft donor, collected from the stem cell graft. The source is a human donor who donated a stem cell graft to a child with acute myeloid leukemia. Each CDR3 is given with its conserved first and last residue. Fields, in order: clone size, J gene, V gene, D gene, CDR3 protein, CDR3 DNA. The D gene is left open where the match is weak. Clone size, where shown, is once, few, many, or a class for clones that have expanded.

>many|TRBJ1-5|TRBV12-3/TRBV12-4|NA
CASSLDGIYNQPQHF
TGTGCCAGCAGTTTAGATGGGATCTATAATCAGCCCCAGCATTTT
>few|TRBJ1-1|TRBV29-1|TRBD1
CSVGTGAKNTEAFF
TGCAGCGTAGGGACAGGGGCGAAAAACACTGAAGCTTTCTTT
>NA|TRBJ1-1|TRBV7-2|NA
CASSRKTGGNTEAFF
TGTGCCAGCAGCCGCAAGACTGGGGGAAACACTGAAGCTTTCTTT
>many|TRBJ2-3|TRBV29-1|NA
CSVPSSGRTDTQYF
TGCAGCGTCCCGAGTTCGGGCCGCACAGATACGCAGTATTTT
>many|TRBJ2-7|TRBV6-2/TRBV6-3|NA
CASNPGSSYEQYF
TGTGCCAGCAACCCAGGGAGTTCCTACGAGCAGTACTTC
>few|TRBJ2-1|TRBV5-6|TRBD2
CASSSRHQLAGVNEQFF
TGTGCCAGCAGCTCCCGCCATCAGCTAGCGGGAGTCAATGAGCAGTTCTTC
>NA|TRBJ2-5|TRBV29-1|TRBD1
CSVRRGWMETQYF
TGCAGCGTTCGCAGGGGGTGGATGGAGACCCAGTACTTC
>few|TRBJ2-7|TRBV6-4|NA
CASSDRGRTPFYEQYF
TGTGCCAGCAGTGACCGGGGGAGGACCCCATTTTACGAGCAGTACTTC
>NA|TRBJ2-1|TRBV5-1|TRBD2
CASRVASGSYNEQFF
TGCGCCAGCAGGGTCGCTAGCGGGAGCTACAATGAGCAGTTCTTC
>few|TRBJ2-5|TRBV20-1|TRBD2
CSARNSGSLLETQYF
TGCAGTGCTAGAAATAGCGGGAGCCTCTTGGAGACCCAGTACTTC
>many|TRBJ1-2|TRBV7-2|NA
CASSSPVPGYGYTF
TGTGCCAGCAGCTCCCCGGTACCAGGCTATGGCTACACCTTC
>NA|TRBJ2-6|TRBV6-1|NA
CASSEVIGRTFSGANVLTF
TGTGCCAGCAGTGAAGTGATTGGACGGACCTTTTCTGGGGCCAACGTCCTGACTTTC
>NA|TRBJ1-1|TRBV5-1|NA
CASSLMGRGDTEAFF
TGCGCCAGCAGCTTGATGGGGCGCGGGGACACTGAAGCTTTCTTT
>few|TRBJ2-7|TRBV7-2|TRBD2
CASSSSGKRYEQYF
TGTGCCAGCAGCTCTAGCGGGAAGAGGTACGAGCAGTACTTC
>NA|TRBJ2-7|TRBV7-8|NA
CASSLEGGKVWYEQYF
TGTGCCAGCAGCTTAGAGGGGGGGAAGGTCTGGTACGAGCAGTACTTC
>many|TRBJ1-1|TRBV12-3/TRBV12-4|NA
CASSLGEGMHTEAFF
TGTGCCAGCAGTTTAGGAGAAGGAATGCACACTGAAGCTTTCTTT
>many|TRBJ2-1|TRBV7-8|TRBD2
CASSLVRGRSYNEQFF
TGTGCCAGCAGCTTAGTACGCGGGAGAAGCTACAATGAGCAGTTCTTC
>NA|TRBJ1-1|TRBV11-2|NA
CASSLGVFEAFF
TGTGCCAGCAGCTTAGGGGTTTTTGAAGCTTTCTTT
>many|TRBJ2-1|TRBV29-1|NA
CSGQDNEQFF
TGCAGCGGCCAGGACAATGAGCAGTTCTTC
>NA|TRBJ2-5|TRBV7-9|NA
CASSPQGLRETQYF
TGTGCCAGCAGCCCCCAGGGACTCAGGGAGACCCAGTACTTC
>few|TRBJ1-1|TRBV7-9|TRBD1
CASSPGGGQGGTEAFF
TGTGCCAGCAGCCCTGGAGGGGGACAGGGGGGCACTGAAGCTTTCTTT
>NA|TRBJ2-1|TRBV7-2|NA
CASSLGRQGRNEQFF
TGTGCCAGCAGCTTAGGGCGCCAGGGGAGGAATGAGCAGTTCTTC
>many|TRBJ1-3|TRBV9|TRBD1
CASSGARGRMGGNTIYF
TGTGCCAGCAGCGGAGCGAGGGGGCGAATGGGAGGAAACACCATATATTTT
>few|TRBJ2-6|TRBV10-3|NA
CAISEVQGGGANVLTF
TGTGCCATCAGTGAAGTTCAGGGGGGTGGGGCCAACGTCCTGACTTTC
>few|TRBJ2-5|TRBV24-1|TRBD2
CATSGTSGRGETQYF
TGTGCCACCAGTGGAACTAGCGGGAGGGGAGAGACCCAGTACTTC
>few|TRBJ1-5|TRBV29-1|NA
CSARSDKAQHF
TGCAGCGCCCGATCAGACAAGGCTCAGCATTTT
>NA|TRBJ2-7|TRBV12-3/TRBV12-4|NA
CASSFKARPYEQYF
TGTGCCAGCAGTTTTAAGGCGCGGCCCTACGAGCAGTACTTC
>NA|TRBJ2-7|TRBV6-1|TRBD1
CASSAPRDRGREQYF
TGTGCCAGCAGTGCGCCCCGGGACAGGGGGCGCGAGCAGTACTTC